Below are 12 T cell receptor beta chains sequenced from a single sample in a study of OX40 agonist ivuxolimab in advanced cancers. Sequencing was performed with immunoSEQ multiplex PCR; in TCRdb, only in-frame clones are kept and a portion is missing. The sample lists some 100,000 clones, roughly 90% occurring once. The specimen comprised CD4+ or CD8+ T cells sorted from blood, sampled in a trial of the OX40 agonist ivuxolimab. These receptors all stem from an adult with an advanced solid tumor such as melanoma, head and neck, liver or kidney cancer.

V and J are TRBV29-1 and TRBJ2-5, with 7 bases identical to TRBD2. The germline CDR1 and CDR2 sequences are SQVTM and ANQGSEA. With 1 base clipped from V and 5 bases from J, the junction kept 19 bases outside the gene matches. CDR3 length: 18 amino acids. CDR3 amino acids: CSVEGVTASGYTGETQYF. In DNA form, the CDR3 reads TGCAGCGTTGAAGGGGTGACGGCTAGCGGATATACCGGGGAGACCCAGTACTTC.

The chain uses TRBV19 and TRBJ1-1, with D perhaps matching TRBD1 (6 bases). V lost 0 bases and J 8 bases, leaving 13 bases between the germline ends. The CDR3 sequence is 14 residues long. Germline lookup yields CDR1 LNHDA and CDR2 SQIVND (reference sequence). CDR3 sequence: CASSIDLMGAEAFF. CDR3 coding DNA: TGTGCCAGTAGTATAGACTTAATGGGGGCCGAAGCTTTCTTT. Combining the CDR3 with reference TRBV19 and TRBJ1-1 gives the whole variable domain DGGITQSPKYLFRKEGQNVTLSCEQNLNHDAMYWYRQDPGQGLRLIYYSQIVNDFQKGDIAEGYSVSREKKESFPLTVTSAQKNPTAFYLCASSIDLMGAEAFFGQGTRLTVV.

V usage is TRBV18 and J usage is TRBJ1-5, with TRBD1 matching 9 bases. Germline trimming cut 6 bases from V and 4 bases from J; bases unmatched to any gene: 7. The CDR3 covers 15 residues. Germline values: CDR1 KGHSH, CDR2 LQKENI. CDR3 region: CASSPETGGNQPQHF. In nucleotides, the CDR3 is TGTGCCAGCTCCCCCGAGACAGGGGGGAATCAGCCCCAGCATTTT.

The V call is TRBV5-1, the J call TRBJ2-4; 12 nucleotides agree with TRBD1. V was clipped by 4 bases and J by 2 bases; unmatched bases: 13. Per germline, CDR1 SGHRS and CDR2 YFSETQ. CDR3 length equals 19 residues. CDR3 loop: CASSPGTGGLRLSKNIQYF. The CDR3 DNA is TGCGCCAGCAGCCCGGGGACAGGGGGCTTGAGGTTATCCAAAAACATTCAGTACTTC.

V usage is TRBV5-4 and J usage is TRBJ2-2; D gene unclear. Germline V lookup: CDR1 SGHNT, CDR2 YYREEE (reference sequence). The ends were cut back, 3 bases at V and 0 bases at J, with 6 bases in the middle. The CDR3 loop spans 14 amino acids. Here the CDR3 reads CASSYQSNTGELFF. The CDR3 bases are TGTGCCAGCAGCTACCAGTCGAACACCGGGGAGCTGTTTTTT.

The rearrangement links TRBV5-8 to TRBJ1-2, with 10 bases aligning to TRBD1. Per the germline V gene, CDR1 is SGHTS and CDR2 is YDEGEE. The V segment lost 5 bases and the J segment 4 bases; nucleotides outside the gene matches: 11. The CDR3 is 16 residues long. In nucleotides, the CDR3 is TGTGCCAGCAGACTTATCGGACAGGGGGTCCCCTATGGCTACACCTTC. It is translated as CASRLIGQGVPYGYTF. The whole variable domain, filled in from reference TRBV5-8 and TRBJ1-2, reads EAGVTQSPTHLIKTRGQQATLRCSPISGHTSVYWYQQALGLGLQFLLWYDEGEERNRGNFPPRFSGRQFPNYSSELNVNALELEDSALYLCASRLIGQGVPYGYTFGSGTRLTVV.

The chain is built from TRBV7-2 and TRBJ2-7; 7 nucleotides line up with TRBD2. This CDR3 comprises 15 residues. Unmatched junction bases numbered 7, after V lost 5 bases and J lost 0 bases. Germline assignment: CDR1 SGHTA and CDR2 FQGNSA. CDR3 coding DNA: TGTGCCAGCAGCGCACAACCGGGGGGCTCCTACGAGCAGTACTTC. It is translated as CASSAQPGGSYEQYF.

V is TRBV5-1 and J is TRBJ2-7; 8 positions agree with TRBD1. V trimming: 7 bases; J trimming: 3 bases; junction bases outside the gene matches: 12. This CDR3 has 15 amino acids. Per the germline V gene, CDR1 is SGHRS and CDR2 is YFSETQ. CDR3 nucleotide sequence: TGCGCCAGCGGGCCCCCAGGGGGCAGACACTACGAGCAGTACTTC. This encodes CASGPPGGRHYEQYF.

A single count supports this clone. V usage is TRBV7-2 and J usage is TRBJ2-5; 8 nucleotides align to TRBD2. J lost 3 bases, V lost 1 base, and 1 base had no gene match. CDR3 length equals 14 residues. CDR1 is SGHTA and CDR2 is FQGNSA in the germline V gene. DNA for the CDR3: TGTGCCAGCAGCTTAGATAGCGGGAAAGAGACCCAGTACTTC. It translates to CASSLDSGKETQYF.

On this clone itself: The junction departs from the called germline gene at one end, perhaps through a read error. The identical CDR3 is also encoded by other nucleotide sequences in the sample. V and J are TRBV5-1 and TRBJ1-1; D may be TRBD1 (5 bases). Germline CDR1 is SGHRS and CDR2 is YFSETQ. The CDR3 sequence is 13 residues long. The chain's CDR3 is CASSLPGGGEAFF. The CDR3 nucleotides are TGCGCCAGCAGCCTCCCCGGGGGAGGTGAAGCTTTTTTT.

The chain couples TRBV5-8 to TRBJ1-6, with a weak D call TRBD1 (5 bases). The CDR3 spans 13 residues. The V gene's germline CDR1 is SGHTS and CDR2 YDEGEE. V was clipped by 0 bases and J by 9 bases, with 7 bases between them. The CDR3: CASSLAGTSPLHF. CDR3 sequence (DNA): TGTGCCAGCAGCTTGGCAGGGACTTCACCCCTCCACTTT.

The V call is TRBV15, the J call TRBJ2-3, with 12 bases identical to TRBD2. Looked up from germline, CDR1 is LNHNV and CDR2 is YYDKDF (reference sequence). The CDR3 is made up of 16 amino acids. Unmatched junction bases numbered 5, after V lost 4 bases and J lost 3 bases. The CDR3 nucleotides read TGTGCCACCAGCACCCGACTAGCGGGAGTAACAGATACGCAGTATTTT. Translation gives CATSTRLAGVTDTQYF.